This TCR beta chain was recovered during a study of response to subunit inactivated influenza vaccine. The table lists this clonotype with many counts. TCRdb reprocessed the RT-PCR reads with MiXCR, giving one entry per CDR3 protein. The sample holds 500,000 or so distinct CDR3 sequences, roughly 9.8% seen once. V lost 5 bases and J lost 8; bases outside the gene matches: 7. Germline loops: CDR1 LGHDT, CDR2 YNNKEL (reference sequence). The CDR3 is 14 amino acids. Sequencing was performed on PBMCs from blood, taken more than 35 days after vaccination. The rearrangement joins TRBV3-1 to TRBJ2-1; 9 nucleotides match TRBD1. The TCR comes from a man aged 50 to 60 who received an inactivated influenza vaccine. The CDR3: CASSSRTGVDEQFF. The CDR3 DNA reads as TGTGCCAGCAGCTCTCGGACAGGGGTCGATGAGCAGTTCTTC.